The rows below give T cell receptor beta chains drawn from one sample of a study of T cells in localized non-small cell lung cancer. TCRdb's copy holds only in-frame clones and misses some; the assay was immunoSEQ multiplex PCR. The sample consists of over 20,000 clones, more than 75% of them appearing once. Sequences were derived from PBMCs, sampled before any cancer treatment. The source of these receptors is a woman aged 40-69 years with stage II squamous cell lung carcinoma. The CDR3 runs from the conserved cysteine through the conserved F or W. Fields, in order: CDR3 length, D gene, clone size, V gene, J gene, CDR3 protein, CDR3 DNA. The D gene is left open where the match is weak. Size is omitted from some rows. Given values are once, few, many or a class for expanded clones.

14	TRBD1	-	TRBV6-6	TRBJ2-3	CASSQTGGTDTQYF	TGTGCCAGCAGTCAAACAGGGGGCACAGATACGCAGTATTTT
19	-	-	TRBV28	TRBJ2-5	CASSSLVRIAFGGQETQYF	TGTGCCAGCAGCTCACTAGTGAGGATTGCATTTGGGGGCCAAGAGACCCAGTACTTC
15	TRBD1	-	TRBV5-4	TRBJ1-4	CASSLQGEGNEKLFF	TGTGCCAGCAGCCTCCAGGGGGAGGGTAATGAAAAACTGTTTTTT
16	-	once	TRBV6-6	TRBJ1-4	CASRKGTGPTNEKLFF	TGTGCCAGCAGAAAAGGGACCGGCCCAACTAATGAAAAACTGTTTTTT
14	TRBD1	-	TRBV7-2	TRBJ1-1	CASSPWTGNTEAFF	TGTGCCAGCAGCCCATGGACAGGGAACACTGAAGCTTTCTTT
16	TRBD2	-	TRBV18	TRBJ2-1	CASSPPNSGRYNEQFF	TGTGCCAGCTCACCACCGAATAGCGGGAGGTACAATGAGCAGTTCTTC
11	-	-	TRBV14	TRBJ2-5	CASSHGETQYF	TGTGCCAGCAGCCACGGGGAGACCCAGTACTTC
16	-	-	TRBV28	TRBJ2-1	CASTSPGRGTYNEQFF	TGTGCCAGCACCTCCCCCGGTCGGGGTACCTACAATGAGCAGTTCTTC
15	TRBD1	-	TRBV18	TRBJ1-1	CASSNKLGQETEAFF	TGTGCCAGCTCAAACAAATTAGGACAGGAGACTGAAGCTTTCTTT
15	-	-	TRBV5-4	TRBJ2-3	CASSSPVLERDTQYF	TGTGCCAGCAGCTCCCCGGTCCTTGAGCGGGATACGCAGTATTTT
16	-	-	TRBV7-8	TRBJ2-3	CASSQRRAGSTDTQYF	TGTGCCAGCAGCCAGAGGAGGGCGGGAAGCACAGATACGCAGTATTTT
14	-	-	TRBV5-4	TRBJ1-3	CASSLQGSGNTIYF	TGTGCCAGCAGCTTGCAGGGTTCTGGAAACACCATATATTTT
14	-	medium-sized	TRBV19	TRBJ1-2	CASSPGGADYGYTF	TGTGCCAGTAGTCCGGGAGGGGCCGACTATGGCTACACCTTC
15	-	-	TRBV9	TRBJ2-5	CASSVEGAVGETQYF	TGTGCCAGCAGCGTAGAGGGTGCTGTTGGAGAGACCCAGTACTTC
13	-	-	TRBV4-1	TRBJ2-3	CASSLREVDTQYF	TGCGCCAGCAGCCTCCGGGAAGTGGATACGCAGTATTTT
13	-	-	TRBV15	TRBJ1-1	CATRIDRSTEAFF	TGTGCCACCAGGATTGACAGATCCACTGAAGCTTTCTTT
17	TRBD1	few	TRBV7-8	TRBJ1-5	CASSPERGGQGNQPQHF	TGTGCCAGCAGCCCAGAGAGGGGCGGACAGGGCAATCAGCCCCAGCATTTT
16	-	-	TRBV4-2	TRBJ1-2	CASSQAGVSTGSGYTF	TGTGCCAGCAGCCAAGCGGGAGTTTCAACAGGGAGTGGCTACACCTTC
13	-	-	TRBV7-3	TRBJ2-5	CASSLHREETQYF	TGTGCCAGCAGCTTACACAGGGAGGAGACCCAGTACTTC
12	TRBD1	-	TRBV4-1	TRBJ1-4	CASSPIQGKLFF	TGCGCCAGCAGCCCAATACAGGGGAAACTGTTTTTT